In this sample, the clone carrying this T cell receptor beta chain turned up once. What it binds is not known. The time point was: blood 2 weeks post-SBRT. The treatment here: 15 Gy SBRT to primary tumor, nephrectomy 4 weeks later. Clear cell pathology was present in this patient's renal cell carcinoma. The CDR3 covers 16 residues. Trimming removed 0 bases at V and 2 bases at J, with 9 bases between. Germline assignment: CDR1 SGDLS and CDR2 YYNGEE. These data come from a study of radiation and T cells in renal cell carcinoma. Points from the study as a whole: In blood, top tumor clones expanded by 2 weeks, shrinking by 4. Without pretreatment biopsies, baseline tumor clonotype presence was undetermined.

The table came from immunoSEQ multiplex PCR; TCRdb's copy has only in-frame clones and leaves some out. The data contain 100,000 to 150,000 clones, around 85% of them singletons. The source is a man between 45 and 60 years old with renal cell carcinoma. The chain links TRBV9 to TRBJ1-6; D not resolved. The source material was blood, sampled from a patient whose treatment included radiotherapy and nephrectomy. The chain's CDR3 is CASSVDGDPYNSPLHF. CDR3 DNA: TGTGCCAGCAGCGTAGACGGGGATCCCTATAATTCACCCCTCCACTTT.